The rows below give T cell receptor beta chains drawn from one sample of a study of response to subunit inactivated influenza vaccine. One entry per CDR3 protein, called by TCRdb with MiXCR from the RT-PCR reads. The sample contains about 520,000 distinct CDR3 sequences, 25% of which appear only once. The sample was CD4+ T cells sorted from PBMCs, taken about 5 days after vaccination. Receptors were obtained from a man in his fifties who received an inactivated influenza vaccine. Both conserved end residues are part of each CDR3. D genes are given only for firm matches. A row's size may be missing; if present it is once, few, many or a size class.

v_gene,abundance,j_gene,d_gene,CDR3aa,CDR3nt
TRBV7-2,.,TRBJ2-7,.,CASSLWFAYEQYF,TGTGCCAGCAGCCTATGGTTTGCTTACGAGCAGTACTTC
TRBV7-2,.,TRBJ1-3,.,CASSPFGSGNTIYF,TGTGCCAGCAGCCCCTTCGGCTCTGGAAACACCATATATTTT
TRBV6-1,few,TRBJ2-4,.,CASSAFSFLAKNIQYF,TGTGCCAGCAGTGCCTTCTCCTTCTTAGCCAAAAACATTCAGTACTTC
TRBV20-1,few,TRBJ2-7,TRBD1,CSARVVTGADEQYF,TGCAGTGCTAGAGTTGTGACAGGGGCGGACGAGCAGTACTTC
TRBV20-1,many,TRBJ2-7,.,CSAMVLAGGIHSYEQYF,TGCAGTGCTATGGTATTGGCGGGCGGAATCCACTCCTACGAGCAGTACTTC
TRBV5-1,few,TRBJ2-2,TRBD2,CASSAGTSVSGELFF,TGCGCCAGCAGCGCCGGGACTAGCGTGTCCGGGGAGCTGTTTTTT
TRBV28,once,TRBJ2-4,.,CASSFVTGKNIQYF,TGTGCCAGCAGTTTTGTTACCGGAAAAAACATTCAGTACTTC
TRBV6-1,.,TRBJ2-7,.,CASSADWNPYEQYF,TGTGCCAGCAGTGCGGACTGGAACCCCTACGAGCAGTACTTC
TRBV13,.,TRBJ1-1,TRBD1,CASSKTGGAGNQAFF,TGTGCCAGCAGCAAAACAGGGGGCGCCGGAAATCAAGCTTTCTTT
TRBV12-3/TRBV12-4,few,TRBJ2-4,.,CASSPRGNIQYF,TGTGCCAGCAGTCCCCGCGGGAACATTCAGTACTTC
TRBV11-2,.,TRBJ2-7,TRBD1,CASSKGQASYEQYF,TGTGCCAGCAGCAAAGGACAGGCCTCCTACGAGCAGTACTTC
TRBV28,many,TRBJ1-3,TRBD1,CASSRDRGFTGNTIYF,TGTGCCAGCAGTCGGGACAGGGGATTTACTGGAAACACCATATATTTT
TRBV20-1,.,TRBJ2-7,.,CSAGPQGGYEQYF,TGCAGTGCTGGGCCGCAGGGGGGTTACGAGCAGTACTTC
TRBV20-1,.,TRBJ1-6,.,CSALNQNAGNSPLHF,TGCAGTGCTCTCAACCAGAATGCGGGGAATTCACCCCTCCACTTT
TRBV7-9,.,TRBJ2-7,.,CASSLDRSLSYEQYF,TGTGCCAGCAGCTTAGACCGTAGCCTGAGCTACGAGCAGTACTTC
TRBV15,.,TRBJ2-7,TRBD1,CATSPDGTGLYEQYF,TGTGCCACCAGCCCAGACGGGACAGGGCTTTACGAGCAGTACTTC
TRBV5-1,.,TRBJ2-2,TRBD1,CASTFFRDRGPKDTGELFF,TGCGCCAGCACGTTTTTCCGGGACAGGGGGCCGAAAGACACCGGGGAGCTGTTTTTT
TRBV12-3/TRBV12-4,.,TRBJ2-3,TRBD2,CASRGADTQYF,TGTGCCAGCCGGGGGGCAGATACGCAGTATTTT